These T cell receptor beta chains were read from a single sample in a study of T cell repertoires in cytomegalovirus infection. Via MiXCR, TCRdb re-called the reads, giving one row per CDR3 protein. Of around 740,000 distinct CDR3 sequences in the sample, approximately 34% were seen once. Sequences were obtained from PBMCs. The receptors shown here come from a human donor in good health (CMV status not recorded). Some clones in this sample may be carry-over from other donors' samples. Both conserved end residues are part of each CDR3. Each record gives: D gene, V gene, clone size, J gene, CDR3 DNA, CDR3 protein. D genes are given only for firm matches. The size field is filled for only some rows; it gives once, few, many or a size class.

-,TRBV5-6,few,TRBJ2-3,TGTGCCAGCAGCTTGGGCTTAGACCCAGATACGCAGTATTTT,CASSLGLDPDTQYF
-,TRBV27,-,TRBJ2-7,TGTGCCAGCAGTTTCTCAGGGATTGGGGGATCATACGAGCAGTACTTC,CASSFSGIGGSYEQYF
TRBD2,TRBV28,-,TRBJ2-1,TGTGCCAGCACCCTAGCGGGGGTGTACAATGAGCAGTTCTTC,CASTLAGVYNEQFF
-,TRBV20-1,few,TRBJ2-7,TGCAGTGCTAGAGATTCCCTAGGCTACGAGCAGTACTTC,CSARDSLGYEQYF
TRBD1,TRBV7-4,-,TRBJ1-4,TGTGCCAGCAGGCCCGACACAGGGGTCCTAAATGAAAAACTGTTTTTT,CASRPDTGVLNEKLFF
-,TRBV30,-,TRBJ2-5,TGTGCCTGGAGTGAAGGGAGTAGGGGAGAGACCCAGTACTTC,CAWSEGSRGETQYF
-,TRBV12-3/TRBV12-4,-,TRBJ2-3,TGTGCCAGCAGTTTTGGCGGGCCTGGCGCAGATACGCAGTATTTT,CASSFGGPGADTQYF
TRBD2,TRBV19,-,TRBJ2-1,TGTGCCAGTAGTATCCAAATAGCGGGAGGTCCCTACAATGAGCAGTTCTTC,CASSIQIAGGPYNEQFF
-,TRBV28,many,TRBJ2-5,TGTGCCAGCAGCCTAACACGGGAGACCCAGTACTTC,CASSLTRETQYF
-,TRBV28,-,TRBJ1-4,TGTGCCAGCAGTCCGATCGGAATGGATGAAAAACTGTCTTTT,CASSPIGMDEKLSF
TRBD1,TRBV6-1,few,TRBJ1-3,TGTGCCAGCAGTAAGCGACAGGGCGGAAACACCATATATTTT,CASSKRQGGNTIYF
TRBD1,TRBV28,-,TRBJ1-1,TGTGCCAGCAGTCCGGGACAGGGGGCCTCGGGTGCTTTCTTT,CASSPGQGASGAFF
TRBD2,TRBV6-2/TRBV6-3,-,TRBJ2-7,TGTGCCAGCAGTTACCCCCCCGGGCGGGGGGGCCCAGTCTACGAGCAGTACTTC,CASSYPPGRGGPVYEQYF
TRBD1,TRBV30,-,TRBJ1-5,TGTGCCTGGAGTGTCGGGACAGTTAATCAGCCCCAGCATTTT,CAWSVGTVNQPQHF
-,TRBV28,-,TRBJ1-1,TGTGCCAGCAGTGTACCCCCCCCCGAGAACACTGAAGCTTTCTTT,CASSVPPPENTEAFF
TRBD2,TRBV6-8,-,TRBJ2-1,TGTGCCAGCAGCAGTAGCGGGATGGTTAACAATGAGCAGTTCTTC,CASSSSGMVNNEQFF
TRBD2,TRBV6-1,few,TRBJ2-2,TGTGCCAGCAGAGAAGCGGGGGGGCCGGTCACCGGGGAGCTGTTTTTT,CASREAGGPVTGELFF
-,TRBV27,-,TRBJ1-2,TGTGCCAGCAGCAACAGGAGGGTCAGCGATGGCTACACCTTC,CASSNRRVSDGYTF
-,TRBV19,few,TRBJ1-5,TGTGCCTCCGGTGATGGTCAGCCCCAGCATTTT,CASGDGQPQHF
-,TRBV4-2,few,TRBJ2-7,TGTGCCAGCAGCCAAGAAAGACAGCTCGTTCCCTCCTACGAGCAGTACTTC,CASSQERQLVPSYEQYF
-,TRBV29-1,-,TRBJ1-3,TGCAGCGTTGGCCACTCTGGAAACACCATATATTTT,CSVGHSGNTIYF
-,TRBV28,many,TRBJ2-1,TGTGCCAGCAATCCCCCCAACAGGGAGTGGCAGGAGCAGTTCTTC,CASNPPNREWQEQFF
-,TRBV20-1,-,TRBJ1-2,TGCAGTGCTAGCCTTTCCCGGGGGTGGGGTGGCTACACCTTC,CSASLSRGWGGYTF
-,TRBV5-1,few,TRBJ2-2,TGCGCCAGCAGTCTTGTACGGACAGCAAGTCCTACCGGGGAGCTGTTTTTT,CASSLVRTASPTGELFF
TRBD1,TRBV20-1,few,TRBJ1-1,TGCAGTGCTAGGGCGGGGACAGGGACTCGGGACACTGAAGCTTTCTTT,CSARAGTGTRDTEAFF
-,TRBV11-2,few,TRBJ2-1,TGTGCCAGCAGCTCAGCAGGACAGCAGTTCTTC,CASSSAGQQFF
-,TRBV27,-,TRBJ2-7,TGTGCCAGTGGTAAACTCGGGGTAGGCGGGGACGAGCAGTACTTC,CASGKLGVGGDEQYF
-,TRBV7-2,few,TRBJ2-5,TGTGCCAGCAGCTTAAGATGGGGAGAAGAGACCCAGTACTTC,CASSLRWGEETQYF
TRBD2,TRBV5-1,-,TRBJ2-1,TGCGCCAGCAGCTGGGGCGGGGGGGGTCGGAACAATGAGCAGTTCTTC,CASSWGGGGRNNEQFF
-,TRBV30,-,TRBJ2-7,TGTGCCTGGCAGGACACCTACGAGCAGTACTTC,CAWQDTYEQYF
-,TRBV15,-,TRBJ1-1,TGTGCCACCAACGAGAGAATGAACACTGAAGCTTTCTTT,CATNERMNTEAFF
-,TRBV6-6,-,TRBJ2-5,TGTGCCAGCAGTTACAGACGAATGGAGACCCAGTACTTC,CASSYRRMETQYF
-,TRBV5-5,-,TRBJ2-3,TGTGCCAGCAGCTTGGACACTCAGTATACGCAGTATTTT,CASSLDTQYTQYF
-,TRBV4-1,-,TRBJ1-2,TGCGCCAGCACCTCCGACGGCTATGGCTACACCTTC,CASTSDGYGYTF
-,TRBV28,once,TRBJ2-3,TGTGCCAGCAGTCCGACAGGGGCGGGAGACACGCAGTATTTT,CASSPTGAGDTQYF
TRBD2,TRBV7-2,-,TRBJ2-1,TGTGCCAGCAGCTTATTTGGCGGGGGGGAGCAGTTCTTC,CASSLFGGGEQFF
-,TRBV20-1,few,TRBJ2-3,TGCAGTGCTAGAACAGGCCAGGGCCCGGGAGATACGCAGTATTTT,CSARTGQGPGDTQYF
TRBD2,TRBV28,few,TRBJ2-1,TGTGCCAGCAGGGCGTCCGGGACTAGCAGCTACAATGAGCAGTTCTTC,CASRASGTSSYNEQFF
-,TRBV5-4,-,TRBJ1-2,TGTGCCAGCAGCTTGGCGGCTGTTCTGGGCAATGGCTACACCTTC,CASSLAAVLGNGYTF
TRBD1,TRBV7-6,-,TRBJ1-1,TGTGCCAGCCGCTTAGGTGTAGGCGAGGGGGCGCACACTGAAGCTTTCTTT,CASRLGVGEGAHTEAFF
-,TRBV5-5,-,TRBJ2-4,TGTGCCAGCAGCCCGGGGGAACCTTTTGAGTACTTC,CASSPGEPFEYF
TRBD2,TRBV6-5,-,TRBJ2-3,TGTGCCAGCAGTTACGTTTCTAGCGGGAGGGCAGATACGCAGTATTTT,CASSYVSSGRADTQYF
-,TRBV6-5,-,TRBJ2-3,TGTGCCAGCAGTTACGGGGGGAGGGGGGAGAGCACAGATACGCAGTATTTT,CASSYGGRGESTDTQYF
-,TRBV11-3,few,TRBJ2-5,TGTGCCAGCAGCGGCCGGAGAAGCGAGACCCAGTACTTC,CASSGRRSETQYF
-,TRBV10-3,once,TRBJ1-2,TGTGCCATCAGTGAGGCGGGCACTGGCTACCCCTTC,CAISEAGTGYPF
TRBD1,TRBV7-2,-,TRBJ1-4,TGTGCCAGCAGCTTAGGAGGGGGCCTCGAAAAACTGTTTTTT,CASSLGGGLEKLFF
-,TRBV7-9,-,TRBJ2-1,TGTGCCAGCAGCCACCAAATGAACAATGAGCAGTTCTTC,CASSHQMNNEQFF
-,TRBV15,-,TRBJ2-3,TGTGCCACCAGCGCGGACAGCGGCACAGATACGCAGTATTTT,CATSADSGTDTQYF